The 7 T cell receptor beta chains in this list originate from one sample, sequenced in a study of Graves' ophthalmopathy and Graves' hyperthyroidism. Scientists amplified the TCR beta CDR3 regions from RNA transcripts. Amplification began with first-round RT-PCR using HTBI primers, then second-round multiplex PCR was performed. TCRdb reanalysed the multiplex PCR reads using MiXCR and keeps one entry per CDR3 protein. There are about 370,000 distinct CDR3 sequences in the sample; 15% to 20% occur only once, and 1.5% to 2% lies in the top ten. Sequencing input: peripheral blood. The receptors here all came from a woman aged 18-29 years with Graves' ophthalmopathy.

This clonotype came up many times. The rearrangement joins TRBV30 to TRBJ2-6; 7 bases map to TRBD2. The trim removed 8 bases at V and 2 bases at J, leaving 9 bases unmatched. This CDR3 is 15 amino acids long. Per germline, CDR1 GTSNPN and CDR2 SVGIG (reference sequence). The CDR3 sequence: CAGTLGGTGANVLTF. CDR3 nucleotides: TGTGCCGGGACCCTGGGGGGGACTGGGGCCAACGTCCTGACTTTC.

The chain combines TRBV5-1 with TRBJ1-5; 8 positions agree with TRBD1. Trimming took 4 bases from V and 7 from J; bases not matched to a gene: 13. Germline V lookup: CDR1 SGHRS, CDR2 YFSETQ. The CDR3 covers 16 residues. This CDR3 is CASSPYGVDRGQPQHF. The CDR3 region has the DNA TGCGCCAGCAGCCCGTATGGGGTAGACAGGGGACAGCCCCAGCATTTT.

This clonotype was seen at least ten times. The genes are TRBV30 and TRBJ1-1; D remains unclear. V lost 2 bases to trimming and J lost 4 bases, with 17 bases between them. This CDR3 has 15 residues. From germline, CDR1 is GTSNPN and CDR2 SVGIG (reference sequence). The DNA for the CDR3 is TGTGCCTGGAGTCGGCCAGGCCGTTGGGGCACTGAAGCTTTCTTT. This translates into CAWSRPGRWGTEAFF.

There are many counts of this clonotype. The CDR3 DNA is TGTGCCAGCAGCCTAACCAGGGCCTCCTACGAGCAGTACTTC. Protein product: CASSLTRASYEQYF. The gene calls are TRBV7-2 and TRBJ2-7; possible D gene TRBD1, 5 bases. The CDR3 totals 14 residues. CDR1 SGHTA and CDR2 FQGNSA come from the germline V gene. V was shortened by 5 bases and J by 0 bases, with 11 bases between the two germline ends.

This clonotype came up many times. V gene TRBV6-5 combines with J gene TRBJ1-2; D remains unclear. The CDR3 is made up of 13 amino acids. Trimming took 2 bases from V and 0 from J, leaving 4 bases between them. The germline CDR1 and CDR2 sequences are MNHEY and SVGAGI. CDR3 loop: CASSYQANYGYTF. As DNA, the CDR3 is TGTGCCAGCAGTTACCAGGCTAACTATGGCTACACCTTC.

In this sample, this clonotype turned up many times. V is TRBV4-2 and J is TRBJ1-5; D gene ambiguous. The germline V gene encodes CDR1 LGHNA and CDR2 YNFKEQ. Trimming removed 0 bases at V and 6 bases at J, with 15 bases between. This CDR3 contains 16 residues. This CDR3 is CASSQDSVLGAQPQHF. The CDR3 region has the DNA TGTGCCAGCAGCCAAGATTCGGTACTGGGAGCTCAGCCCCAGCATTTT.

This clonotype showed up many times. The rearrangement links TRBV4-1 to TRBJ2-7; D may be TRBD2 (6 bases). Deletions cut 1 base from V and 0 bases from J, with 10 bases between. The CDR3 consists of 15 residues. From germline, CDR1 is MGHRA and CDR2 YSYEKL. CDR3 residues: CASSQGRDSSYEQYF. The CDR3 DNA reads TGCGCCAGCAGCCAAGGACGGGACTCCTCCTACGAGCAGTACTTC.